This T cell receptor (beta chain) was captured by sequencing in a study of beta chain features in type 1 diabetes. The sequenced template was cDNA made from the entire isolated RNA. The table came from immunoSEQ multiplex PCR; TCRdb's copy has only in-frame clones and leaves some out. The table includes 150,000 or so clones, over 7.5% detected once. The sequencing input was central memory CD4+ T cells from blood. This receptor was obtained from a woman between 18 and 30 years old in good health.

This CDR3 is CASSSSGLSGANVLTF. The CDR3 DNA follows: TGCGCCAGCAGCTCTTCGGGACTATCTGGGGCCAACGTCCTGACTTTC. J is TRBJ2-6 and V is TRBV5-1; the match to TRBD2 covers 7 bases. The CDR3 runs 16 residues. V lost 3 bases to trimming and J lost 1 base; unmatched junction nucleotides: 4. CDR1 is SGHRS, CDR2 YFSETQ, per germline.